One sample yielded the 25 T cell receptor beta chains listed below, sequenced in a study of T cell responses to AZD1222 COVID-19 vaccine. The data were produced by immunoSEQ multiplex PCR, yet TCRdb's version contains in-frame clones alone and is incomplete. The repertoire consists of approximately 150,000 clones, with roughly nine tenths occurring once and the leading ten covering roughly 2.5%. The specimen was peripheral blood, collected on day 0 of AZD1222 vaccination. The receptor set was obtained from an adult in good health.

V is TRBV5-4 and J is TRBJ2-2, with D tentatively TRBD1 (5 bases). Germline CDR1 is SGHNT and CDR2 is YYREEE (reference sequence). This CDR3 spans 15 amino acids. Trimming took off 4 bases at V and 0 bases at J, with 10 bases between the two ends. As DNA, the CDR3 is TGTGCCAGCAGCGGTGACAGATCGAACACCGGGGAGCTGTTTTTT. Translated, it gives CASSGDRSNTGELFF.

The rearrangement joins TRBV5-1 to TRBJ2-5; D is undetermined. V was trimmed by 2 bases and J by 2 bases, leaving 7 bases between them. Germline-derived CDR1 and CDR2 are SGHRS and YFSETQ. The CDR3 length is 13 residues. The CDR3 loop is CASSFSQQETQYF. CDR3 coding DNA: TGCGCCAGCAGCTTCAGTCAACAAGAGACCCAGTACTTC.

This chain's CDR3 is CASSRAGPFMAQHF. DNA of the CDR3: TGTGCCAGCTCACGGGCAGGTCCTTTCATGGCCCAGCATTTT. The chain recombines TRBV18 with TRBJ1-5; D unclear. Trimming pared 4 bases from V and 11 bases from J, leaving 18 bases between. CDR3 length: 14 amino acids. Germline assignment: CDR1 KGHSH and CDR2 LQKENI.

V gene TRBV12-3 or TRBV12-4 combines with J gene TRBJ1-1; D unresolved. CDR3 length: 13 amino acids. V gave up 6 bases and J gave up 2 bases, with 10 bases separating them. DNA for the CDR3: TGTGCCAGCAGCATCTCAATCAACACTGAAGCTTTCTTT. Residues: CASSISINTEAFF.

The rearrangement joins TRBV11-2 to TRBJ2-3, with D uncertain. Trimming shortened V by 4 bases and J by 6 bases, and 11 bases separated the two germline ends. This CDR3 spans 13 amino acids. Per germline, CDR1 SGHAT and CDR2 FQNNGV. Here the CDR3 reads CASSSNAVDTQYF. DNA of the CDR3: TGTGCCAGCAGCTCCAACGCAGTGGATACGCAGTATTTT.

The CDR3 DNA is TGTGCCAGCAGTGAAGGGAGTTCCTATAATTCACCCCTCCACTTT. This translates into CASSEGSSYNSPLHF. This rearrangement joins TRBV6-1 to TRBJ1-6; D remains ambiguous. V was shortened by 1 base and J by 1 base, with 5 bases between the two germline ends. CDR3 size: 15 residues. Germline CDR1 MNHNS, CDR2 SASEGT.

The chain carries TRBV30 and TRBJ1-1; D is uncertain. Germline CDR1 GTSNPN, CDR2 SVGIG (reference sequence). The CDR3 sequence is 11 residues long. The V end lost 4 bases, the J end lost 1 base, and 4 bases lay between the germline ends. This CDR3 reads CAWNWNTEAFF. For the CDR3, the DNA is TGTGCCTGGAATTGGAACACTGAAGCTTTCTTT.

The chain uses TRBV4-1 and TRBJ1-6, with D tentatively TRBD1 (6 bases). The CDR3 is 15 amino acids. Germline V gives CDR1 MGHRA, CDR2 YSYEKL. V was shortened by 0 bases and J by 8 bases, with 11 bases between the two germline ends. Here the CDR3 reads CASSQDQGRDSPLHF. The CDR3 bases are TGCGCCAGCAGCCAAGATCAGGGGAGGGATTCACCCCTCCACTTT.

The chain couples TRBV30 to TRBJ2-7, with unresolved D. V was pared by 7 bases and J by 2 bases, with 18 bases between. CDR1 GTSNPN and CDR2 SVGIG come from the germline V gene (reference sequence). This CDR3 has 14 amino acids. The CDR3 nucleotides read TGTGCCTCGACGGTCGACACATTGGCCTACGAGCAGTACTTC. It specifies CASTVDTLAYEQYF.

V usage is TRBV19 and J usage is TRBJ1-1, with 8 nucleotides matching TRBD1. The CDR3 contains 16 residues. Trimming took 3 bases from V and 2 from J; bases not matched to a gene: 8. Per the germline V gene, CDR1 is LNHDA and CDR2 is SQIVND (reference sequence). CDR3 sequence: CASSMVDRVGNTEAFF. In DNA, the CDR3 is TGTGCCAGTAGTATGGTGGACAGGGTGGGCAACACTGAAGCTTTCTTT.

The chain is built from TRBV4-2 and TRBJ2-4; D may be TRBD1 (6 bases). Germline V gene data show CDR1 as LGHNA and CDR2 as YNFKEQ. V lost 0 bases and J 2 bases, leaving 11 bases between the germline ends. CDR3 length: 16 amino acids. The CDR3 DNA reads TGTGCCAGCAGCCAAGAAGGTGGACAGACCAAAAACATTCAGTACTTC. Its translation is CASSQEGGQTKNIQYF.

V gene TRBV18 combines with J gene TRBJ1-1; possible D gene TRBD1, 6 bases. Germline CDR1 KGHSH, CDR2 LQKENI. The length of the CDR3 is 15 residues. Trimming pared 6 bases from V and 5 bases from J, leaving 19 bases between. The CDR3 sequence: CASSSGEGLGTEAFF. In DNA form, the CDR3 reads TGTGCCAGCTCCTCAGGGGAAGGCCTGGGGACTGAAGCTTTCTTT.

The chain joins TRBV21-1 to TRBJ2-7; TRBD1, the table's D call, lacks a check against the DNA. TRBV21-1 is a pseudogene locus. This CDR3 is 15 amino acids long. DNA for the CDR3: TGTGCCAGCAGCTCAAGGGACAGGGGAGCGTACGAGCAGTACTTC. Protein: CASSSRDRGAYEQYF.

The chain recombines TRBV10-3 with TRBJ2-2, with TRBD2 identical over 8 bases. CDR3 length: 14 residues. Germline CDR1 reads ENHRY; CDR2 reads SYGVKD. V was pared by 10 bases and J by 0 bases, with 4 bases of the junction left unmatched. The DNA of the CDR3 is TGTGCCACTCGGACTAGCACGAACACCGGGGAGCTGTTTTTT. Its protein product is CATRTSTNTGELFF.

This rearrangement joins TRBV5-1 to TRBJ2-5; 8 bases align to TRBD2. In germline, CDR1 is SGHRS, CDR2 YFSETQ. The trim removed 2 bases at V and 5 bases at J, leaving 5 bases unmatched. The CDR3 consists of 14 residues. CDR3 sequence (DNA): TGCGCCAGCAGCTTAGCGGGAGACGGGGAGACCCAGTACTTC. Its protein product is CASSLAGDGETQYF.

A single count supports this clone. Sequence at one end of the junction differs from germline and may be a read error. This rearrangement joins TRBV6-1 to TRBJ2-7, with 8 positions matching TRBD2. Germline lookup yields CDR1 MNHNS and CDR2 SASEGT. CDR3 size: 15 residues. CDR3 DNA sequence: TGTGCCAGCAGAGAAGCGGGAGTATTCCCCTACGAGCAGTACTTC. Its translation: CASREAGVFPYEQYF.

The chain combines TRBV5-1 with TRBJ1-1; D remains unclear. V lost 2 bases and J lost 0, with 8 bases in between. The CDR3 contains 14 residues. Germline-derived CDR1 and CDR2 are SGHRS and YFSETQ. The CDR3 region has the DNA TGCGCCAGCAGCTTCGGATACATGAACACTGAAGCTTTCTTT. This encodes CASSFGYMNTEAFF.

This chain joins TRBV6-5 and TRBJ1-1; D gene unclear. Deletions cut 6 bases from V and 2 bases from J, with 13 bases between. Germline assignment: CDR1 MNHEY and CDR2 SVGAGI. The CDR3 extends over 14 amino acids. CDR3 residues: CASRRRAVNTEAFF. The CDR3 region has the DNA TGTGCCAGCAGACGACGGGCAGTTAACACTGAAGCTTTCTTT.

This chain uses TRBV6-5 with TRBJ2-7, with 7 bases identical to TRBD2. The trim removed 2 bases at V and 2 bases at J, leaving 6 bases unmatched. Germline CDR1 MNHEY, CDR2 SVGAGI. The CDR3 is 15 amino acids. The CDR3 DNA sequence: TGTGCCAGCAGTTACGGGCGGGAGATCCCCTACGAGCAGTACTTC. Its translation: CASSYGREIPYEQYF.

The chain uses TRBV27 and TRBJ1-2; 7 bases map to TRBD1. The germline V gene has CDR1 MNHEY and CDR2 SMNVEV (reference sequence). This CDR3 has 14 amino acids. V was clipped by 0 bases and J by 8 bases; unmatched bases: 6. The CDR3: CASSLSPTGRGYTF. For the CDR3, the DNA is TGTGCCAGCAGTTTATCGCCGACAGGGAGAGGCTACACCTTC.

The chain links TRBV6-5 to TRBJ2-7; TRBD1 or TRBD2 may be the D gene (5 bases each). Trimming removed 6 bases at V and 7 bases at J, with 22 bases between. The germline gives CDR1 MNHEY, CDR2 SVGAGI. CDR3 size: 15 residues. CDR3 protein: CASRAGHLAGGEQYF. CDR3 nucleotides: TGTGCCAGCAGGGCCGGACACCTGGCTGGGGGAGAGCAGTACTTC.

CDR3 sequence: CASSYAAGVKEPQHF. CDR3 sequence (DNA): TGTGCCAGCAGTTACGCCGCAGGGGTTAAGGAGCCCCAGCATTTT. The chain is built from TRBV6-6 and TRBJ1-5, with a tentative D call TRBD1 (6 bases). Germline loops: CDR1 MNHNY, CDR2 SVGAGI (reference sequence). The length of the CDR3 is 15 residues. The V end lost 2 bases, the J end lost 8 bases, and 16 bases lay between the germline ends.

A single count supports this clone. The CDR3 DNA follows: TGTGCCAGCAGCCTCACGACAGGGGCGAACACCGGGGAGCTGTTTTTT. Translated: CASSLTTGANTGELFF. V usage is TRBV27 and J usage is TRBJ2-2, with 8 bases identical to TRBD1. Germline V gives CDR1 MNHEY, CDR2 SMNVEV (reference sequence). V was clipped by 6 bases and J by 0 bases; unmatched bases: 6. The CDR3 runs 16 residues.

The chain links TRBV7-9 to TRBJ2-2; D unclear. The CDR3 runs to 12 residues. Germline assignment: CDR1 SEHNR and CDR2 FQNEAQ (reference sequence). V lost 3 bases to trimming and J lost 7 bases, with 6 bases between them. The CDR3 reads CASSFRSGELFF. Here the CDR3 DNA reads TGTGCCAGCAGCTTTAGGAGCGGGGAGCTGTTTTTT.

The V call is TRBV4-2, the J call TRBJ1-2; 8 bases line up with TRBD1. Per germline, CDR1 LGHNA and CDR2 YNFKEQ. The V and J ends lost 0 bases and 4 bases, in that order; junction bases with no gene match: 4. This CDR3 has 15 amino acids. The CDR3 region is CASSQDGRGPYGYTF. The CDR3 DNA follows: TGTGCCAGCAGCCAAGACGGCAGGGGGCCCTATGGCTACACCTTC.